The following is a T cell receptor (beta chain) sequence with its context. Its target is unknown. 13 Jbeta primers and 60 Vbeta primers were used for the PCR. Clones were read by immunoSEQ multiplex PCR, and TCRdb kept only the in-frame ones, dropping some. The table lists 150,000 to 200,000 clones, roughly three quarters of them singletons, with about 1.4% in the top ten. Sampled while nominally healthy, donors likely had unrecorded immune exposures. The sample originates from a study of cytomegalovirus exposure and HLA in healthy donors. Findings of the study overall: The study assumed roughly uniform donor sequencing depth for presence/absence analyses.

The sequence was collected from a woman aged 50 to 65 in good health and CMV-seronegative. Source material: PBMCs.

The CDR3 region is CASSTGRGGGNEKLFF. CDR3 in DNA: TGTGCCAGCAGTACCGGGAGGGGTGGAGGTAATGAAAAACTGTTTTTT. The chain uses TRBV2 and TRBJ1-4; maybe TRBD1 (5 bases). The CDR3 is 16 residues long. The V end was cut by 5 bases, the J end by 4 bases, with 17 bases between. Germline V CDR1 and CDR2: SNHLY, FYNNEI.